These 9 T cell receptor beta chains were sequenced from one sample in a study of control samples from healthy donors and cancer patients. TCRdb's table, derived via immunoSEQ multiplex PCR, lists solely in-frame clones and lacks some. The data contain 100,000 to 150,000 clones, roughly 90% of them seen just once; the ten biggest clones take up 1.5% to 2%. The material sequenced was blood. These receptors all stem from a man in his late teens or twenties in good health.

This clone was counted between two and nine times. This chain connects TRBV6-5 to TRBJ1-1; no reliable D call. V was clipped by 5 bases and J by 1 base, with 14 bases between them. CDR3 length equals 15 residues. Looked up from germline, CDR1 is MNHEY and CDR2 is SVGAGI. As DNA, the CDR3 is TGTGCCAGCAGTAAACACGGGCGAGCGAACACTGAAGCTTTCTTT. Translation: CASSKHGRANTEAFF.

The genes are TRBV12-3 or TRBV12-4 and TRBJ1-5, with 7 nucleotides matching TRBD1. The J segment lost 10 bases and the V segment lost 8 bases, leaving 11 bases of the junction unmatched. This CDR3 spans 13 amino acids. Here the CDR3 DNA reads TGTGCCAGCGGGAGGGGACAGTCCCGTCCCCAGCATTTT. Protein product: CASGRGQSRPQHF.

The genes are TRBV5-1 and TRBJ2-1; 7 nucleotides match TRBD2. Germline V gene lookup returns CDR1 SGHRS and CDR2 YFSETQ. The CDR3 totals 16 residues. V dropped 4 bases and J dropped 4; count of bases not matched to a gene: 11. The chain's CDR3 is CASSNSVAGTYNEQFF. CDR3 sequence (DNA): TGCGCCAGCAGCAATTCTGTAGCGGGTACTTACAATGAGCAGTTCTTC.

This clone is medium-sized. The chain recombines TRBV6-1 with TRBJ1-3; the match to TRBD1 covers 10 bases. Per the germline V gene, CDR1 is MNHNS and CDR2 is SASEGT. With 3 bases clipped from V and 4 bases from J, the junction kept 9 bases outside the gene matches. The length of the CDR3 is 17 residues. The CDR3 DNA sequence: TGTGCCAGCAGTGACAGGACAGGGGGTATTACGGGAAACACCATATATTTT. Translating it yields CASSDRTGGITGNTIYF.

This chain links TRBV5-1 with TRBJ2-3; D not certain. V shed 4 bases and J shed 2 bases, with 17 bases lying between them. The CDR3 covers 16 residues. Germline CDR1 and CDR2: SGHRS and YFSETQ. The CDR3 DNA reads as TGCGCCAGCAGCGTTACAAGGGTTTGGGCCACAGATACGCAGTATTTT. It encodes CASSVTRVWATDTQYF.

This clone was counted between two and nine times. The chain joins TRBV3-1 (or the pseudogene TRBV3-2) to TRBJ2-7, with 7 nucleotides matching TRBD1. V trimming: 5 bases; J trimming: 0 bases; junction bases outside the gene matches: 4. The CDR3 contains 14 residues. Germline V CDR1 and CDR2: LGHDT, YNNKEL (reference sequence). The CDR3 loop is CASSKPGGSYEQYF. The DNA for the CDR3 is TGTGCCAGCAGCAAACCAGGGGGCTCCTACGAGCAGTACTTC.

The chain uses TRBV30 and TRBJ2-1; 8 nucleotides agree with TRBD2. CDR1 is GTSNPN and CDR2 is SVGIG in the germline V gene (reference sequence). V shed 5 bases, J shed 6 bases, and the junction held 24 bases outside the gene matches. The CDR3 is 19 amino acids. CDR3 in DNA: TGTGCCTGGTACCAAAAGGGAGAGCGGGAGTATCTTCTAGTCAATGAGCAGTTCTTC. This encodes CAWYQKGEREYLLVNEQFF. Filled out from reference TRBV30 and TRBJ2-1, the complete variable domain reads SQTIHQWPATLVQPVGSPLSLECTVEGTSNPNLYWYRQAAGRGLQLLFYSVGIGQISSEVPQNLSASRPQDRQFILSSKKLLLSDSGFYLCAWYQKGEREYLLVNEQFFGPGTRLTVL.

The chain employs TRBV27 and TRBJ1-1; TRBD1 agrees at 8 bases. CDR3 length: 14 residues. Losses at the gene ends were 6 bases for V and 4 bases for J; bases not matched to a gene: 7. Germline CDR1 is MNHEY and CDR2 is SMNVEV (reference sequence). For the CDR3, the DNA is TGTGCCAGCAGACACCGACAGGGGCCCACTGAAGCTTTCTTT. Its translation: CASRHRQGPTEAFF.

V usage is TRBV6-5 and J usage is TRBJ2-3, with D possibly called TRBD1 or TRBD2 (5 bases each). Germline V lookup: CDR1 MNHEY, CDR2 SVGAGI. The ends were cut back, 7 bases at V and 4 bases at J, with 9 bases in the middle. The CDR3 loop spans 12 amino acids. The CDR3 region has the DNA TGTGCCAGCACGGTGGGGGCAGATACGCAGTATTTT. This translates into CASTVGADTQYF.